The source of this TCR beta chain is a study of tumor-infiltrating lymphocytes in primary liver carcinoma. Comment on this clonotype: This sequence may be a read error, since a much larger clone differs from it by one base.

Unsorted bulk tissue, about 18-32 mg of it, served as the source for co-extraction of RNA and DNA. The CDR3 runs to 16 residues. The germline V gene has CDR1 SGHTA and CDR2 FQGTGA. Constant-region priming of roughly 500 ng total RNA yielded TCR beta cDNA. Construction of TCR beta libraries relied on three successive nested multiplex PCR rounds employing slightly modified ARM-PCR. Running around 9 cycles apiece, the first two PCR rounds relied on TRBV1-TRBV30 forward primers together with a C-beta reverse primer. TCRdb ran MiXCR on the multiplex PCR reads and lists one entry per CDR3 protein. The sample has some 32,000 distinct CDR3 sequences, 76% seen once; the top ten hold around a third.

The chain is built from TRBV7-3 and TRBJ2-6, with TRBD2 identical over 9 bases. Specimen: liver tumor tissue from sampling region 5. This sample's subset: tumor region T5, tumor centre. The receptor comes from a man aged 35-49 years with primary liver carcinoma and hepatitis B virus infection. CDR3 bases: TGTGCCAGCAGTTTAGCGGGGGACTCTGGGACCAACGTCCTGACTTTC. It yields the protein CASSLAGDSGTNVLTF.